What follows is one T cell receptor (beta chain) and its context. V shed 6 bases and J shed 5 bases, with 10 bases lying between them. The CDR3 is 11 residues long. CDR1 is DFQATT, CDR2 SNEGSKA, per germline (reference sequence). The sample comes from a study of cytomegalovirus exposure and HLA in healthy donors. Sequencing used immunoSEQ multiplex PCR; TCRdb keeps in-frame clones, though not all of them. This sample has tens of thousands of clones, with roughly 95% found just once. The chain has TRBV20-1 and TRBJ1-2, with D uncertain. Source material: PBMCs. The sequence was collected from a woman aged 18-29 years in good health and CMV-seronegative. The CDR3 sequence: CSASVAYGYTF. The DNA of the CDR3 is TGCAGTGCCTCCGTAGCGTATGGCTACACCTTC.